This T cell receptor (beta chain) is drawn from a study of regulatory T cells in long-lasting Graves disease. Notes on the study in general: For persistent Graves' patients, TCR diversity was lower than for newly diagnosed ones.

The CDR3 is 15 residues long. Trimming removed 6 bases at V and 5 bases at J, with 19 bases between. Germline V gives CDR1 SNHLY, CDR2 FYNNEI. Time point specified: persistent/refractory GD, antithyroid drugs over 5 years with positive TRAb. Generation of the TCR library employed RNA extracted from PBMCs. Patients were enrolled at an endocrinology department in Xi'an, China. CDR3-region Arm-PCR and iRepertoire HTBI primers produced the TCR beta libraries. TCRdb re-derived calls from the multiplex PCR reads in MiXCR, one entry per CDR3 protein. This sample has 500,000 to 800,000 distinct CDR3 sequences, with about 30% found just once. This clonotype was seen more than once but under ten times. Antigen specificity is unknown.

The genes are TRBV2 and TRBJ1-1; TRBD1 might be the D (5 bases). The specimen comprised peripheral blood mononuclear cells (PBMCs), sampled when the disease was refractory, from a patient treated with antithyroid drugs. The clonotype originates from a female donor with Graves disease. The CDR3 spells CASSETLAGLTEAFF. CDR3 DNA: TGTGCCAGCAGCGAAACCTTGGCAGGGTTGACTGAAGCTTTCTTT.